The 20 T cell receptor beta chains below were found in one sample sequenced in a study of blood T cell repertoires in COVID-19. TCRdb keeps only in-frame clones here, not all; method: immunoSEQ multiplex PCR. The data show 150,000 to 190,000 clones, around nine tenths seen once. The sample comprised peripheral blood. The source is a woman in her 70s with acute or convalescent COVID-19.

This clone was seen just once. This chain joins TRBV3-1 (or the pseudogene TRBV3-2) and TRBJ1-1; D not certain. Germline CDR1 LGHDT, CDR2 YNNKEL (reference sequence). The CDR3 is 12 residues long. Trimming removed 1 base from V and 5 bases from J, with 5 bases in between. CDR3 sequence: CASSQGPTEAFF. The CDR3 region has the DNA TGTGCCAGCAGCCAAGGGCCAACTGAAGCTTTCTTT.

This chain links TRBV2 with TRBJ1-1; D is unclear. The V gene's germline CDR1 is SNHLY and CDR2 FYNNEI. V was trimmed by 4 bases and J by 0 bases, leaving 9 bases between them. The CDR3 runs to 14 residues. CDR3 amino acids: CASSVGRVNTEAFF. CDR3 DNA sequence: TGTGCCAGCAGTGTTGGCCGGGTGAACACTGAAGCTTTCTTT.

The genes are TRBV4-1 and TRBJ2-5; the match to TRBD1 covers 9 bases. This CDR3 spans 13 amino acids. With 4 bases clipped from V and 5 bases from J, the junction kept 2 bases outside the gene matches. The germline gives CDR1 MGHRA, CDR2 YSYEKL. CDR3 nucleotide sequence: TGCGCCAGCAGCCGGGACAGGGATGAGACCCAGTACTTC. It yields the protein CASSRDRDETQYF.

This chain connects TRBV6-5 to TRBJ2-3, with a weak D call TRBD1 (5 bases). The CDR3 is 12 residues long. Trimming took off 7 bases at V and 4 bases at J, with 9 bases between the two ends. Germline CDR1 reads MNHEY; CDR2 reads SVGAGI. CDR3 in DNA: TGTGCCAGCAAAACAGGCGCAGATACGCAGTATTTT. Translated: CASKTGADTQYF.

This clone was recorded once. The gene calls are TRBV7-2 and TRBJ1-2, with D perhaps TRBD1 (5 bases). The CDR3 sequence is 14 residues long. The ends were cut back, 0 bases at V and 7 bases at J, with 12 bases in the middle. CDR1 and CDR2 from the germline V gene are SGHTA and FQGNSA. The CDR3 nucleotides are TGTGCCAGCAGCTTAGCCCAGGGTCGAATTGGCTACACCTTC. It is translated as CASSLAQGRIGYTF.

V gene TRBV5-6 combines with J gene TRBJ2-7; 7 bases are a match to TRBD1. Per germline, CDR1 SGHDT and CDR2 YYEEEE. The CDR3 totals 15 residues. The trim removed 2 bases at V and 1 base at J, leaving 6 bases unmatched. The CDR3 bases are TGTGCCAGCAGCTTCGGAGCAGGGGGTTCCTACGAGCAGTACTTC. The encoded protein is CASSFGAGGSYEQYF.

The chain couples TRBV24-1 to TRBJ1-2; D remains unclear. The V end lost 4 bases, the J end lost 2 bases, and 10 bases lay between the germline ends. The germline V gene has CDR1 KGHDR and CDR2 SFDVKD. The length of the CDR3 is 14 residues. CDR3 sequence reads: CATSDGTDNYGYTF. The CDR3 nucleotides are TGTGCCACCAGTGACGGTACAGACAACTATGGCTACACCTTC.

The chain couples TRBV25-1 to TRBJ1-5; D ambiguous. Germline CDR1 and CDR2: MGHDK and SYGVNS. The length of the CDR3 is 14 residues. V was trimmed by 4 bases and J by 3 bases, leaving 10 bases between them. For the CDR3, the DNA is TGTGCCAGCAGTGGCCAGGACTTCAATCAGCCCCAGCATTTT. Residues: CASSGQDFNQPQHF. The complete variable domain, with remaining parts taken from reference TRBV25-1 and TRBJ1-5, reads EADIYQTPRYLVIGTGKKITLECSQTMGHDKMYWYQQDPGMELHLIHYSYGVNSTEKGDLSSESTVSRIRTEHFPLTLESARPSHTSQYLCASSGQDFNQPQHFGDGTRLSIL.

The V and J genes are TRBV5-1 and TRBJ2-1; 8 bases map to TRBD2. Unmatched junction bases numbered 5, after V lost 3 bases and J lost 0 bases. The V gene's germline CDR1 is SGHRS and CDR2 YFSETQ. This CDR3 is 16 amino acids long. The DNA for the CDR3 is TGCGCCAGCAGCTCCTTAGCGGGGCCCTCCTACAATGAGCAGTTCTTC. Protein sequence: CASSSLAGPSYNEQFF.

This clone has a handful of counts. The CDR3 region is CASSISTGLEAFF. CDR3 coding DNA: TGTGCCAGCAGTATATCCACAGGGCTTGAAGCTTTCTTT. The J gene is TRBJ1-1, the V gene TRBV28, with D possibly matching TRBD1 (6 bases). Per germline, CDR1 MDHEN and CDR2 SYDVKM. Trimming shortened V by 5 bases and J by 7 bases, and 14 bases separated the two germline ends. The CDR3 extends over 13 amino acids.

The J gene is TRBJ1-3, the V gene TRBV27; 8 nucleotides match TRBD1. Trimming at V came to 6 bases and at J to 0 bases, leaving 7 bases not matched to a gene. The CDR3 is 16 residues long. Looked up from germline, CDR1 is MNHEY and CDR2 is SMNVEV (reference sequence). The CDR3 loop reads CASSPGDRRSGNTIYF. The DNA of the CDR3 is TGTGCCAGCAGCCCCGGGGACAGGCGCTCTGGAAACACCATATATTTT.

V is TRBV18 and J is TRBJ1-1, with 10 bases lining up with TRBD1. Germline V CDR1 and CDR2: KGHSH, LQKENI. Unmatched junction bases numbered 8, after V lost 3 bases and J lost 1 base. The CDR3 length is 17 residues. The CDR3 DNA sequence: TGTGCCAGCTCACCCTCGGGACAGGGGCTGGGGAACACTGAAGCTTTCTTT. Translated, it gives CASSPSGQGLGNTEAFF.

This CDR3 is CASSPTYPGTLHDEQYV. CDR3 coding DNA: TGTGCCAGCAGCCCTACTTATCCCGGGACTTTGCACGACGAGCAGTACGTC. This rearrangement joins TRBV27 to TRBJ2-7; possible D gene TRBD2, 6 bases. V was trimmed by 6 bases and J by 5 bases, leaving 26 bases between them. CDR3 length equals 17 residues. Per the germline V gene, CDR1 is MNHEY and CDR2 is SMNVEV (reference sequence).

Points on this clone: At one end, the junction sequence differs from germline, possibly due to a read error. V is TRBV7-7 and J is TRBJ2-2; perhaps TRBD1 as D (6 bases). CDR1 is SSHAT, CDR2 FNYEAQ, per germline (reference sequence). The CDR3 sequence is 13 residues long. CDR3 sequence (DNA): TGTGCTAGCAGTTACAGGGTCGATCGGGAGCTGTTTTTT. It specifies CASSYRVDRELFF.

CDR3: CASGIRGSYYGYTF. CDR3 nucleotides: TGTGCCAGCGGGATCAGGGGCTCGTACTATGGCTACACCTTC. V is TRBV6-5 and J is TRBJ1-2; a possible D gene is TRBD1 (6 bases). Deletions cut 8 bases from V and 3 bases from J, with 16 bases between. Germline assignment: CDR1 MNHEY and CDR2 SVGAGI. CDR3 length: 14 residues.

The V and J genes are TRBV7-2 and TRBJ1-1; TRBD1 aligns across 10 bases. The junction had 9 bases not matched to a gene; V was cut back by 5 bases and J by 6 bases. The CDR3 extends over 15 amino acids. Germline values: CDR1 SGHTA, CDR2 FQGNSA. The chain's CDR3 is CASSPRTGGGSEAFF. The CDR3 DNA sequence: TGTGCCAGCAGCCCTCGGACAGGGGGAGGATCTGAAGCTTTCTTT. The entire variable domain, with the rest obtained from reference TRBV7-2 and TRBJ1-1, is as follows: GAGVSQSPSNKVTEKGKDVELRCDPISGHTALYWYRQSLGQGLEFLIYFQGNSAPDKSGLPSDRFSAERTGGSVSTLTIQRTQQEDSAVYLCASSPRTGGGSEAFFGQGTRLTVV.

The gene calls are TRBV10-1 and TRBJ2-7; a possible D gene is TRBD1 (6 bases). Germline V gene sequence: CDR1 WNHNN, CDR2 SYGVQD (reference sequence). The V gene lost 11 bases and the J gene lost 2 bases, with 16 bases spanning the gap. This CDR3 has 13 residues. Here the CDR3 DNA reads TGCGCCGGAAGGGACACCTCGGCCTACGAGCAGTACGTC. This encodes CAGRDTSAYEQYV.

Only a few counts were recorded for this clone. This rearrangement joins TRBV19 to TRBJ1-2; 8 bases match TRBD1. The trim removed 4 bases at V and 1 base at J, leaving 5 bases unmatched. CDR1 is LNHDA and CDR2 is SQIVND in the germline V gene (reference sequence). The CDR3 extends over 15 amino acids. CDR3 coding DNA: TGTGCCAGTAGTACCCAGACAGGGGATAACTATGGCTACACCTTC. Translating gives CASSTQTGDNYGYTF.

The V and J genes are TRBV5-1 and TRBJ1-1, with 7 nucleotides matching TRBD1. This CDR3 contains 15 residues. Trimming removed 3 bases from V and 2 bases from J; junction bases left unmatched: 7. Germline CDR1 is SGHRS and CDR2 is YFSETQ. The CDR3 sequence: CASSSGGSQNTEAFF. The DNA of the CDR3 is TGCGCCAGCAGCTCAGGGGGTTCCCAAAACACTGAAGCTTTCTTT.

The chain combines TRBV5-6 with TRBJ2-7; D is undetermined. The CDR3 loop spans 12 amino acids. CDR1 is SGHDT, CDR2 YYEEEE, per germline. V was clipped by 1 base and J by 3 bases, with 5 bases between them. For the CDR3, the DNA is TGTGCCAGCAGCTTGTTCAGCTACGAGCAGTACGTC. This translates into CASSLFSYEQYV.